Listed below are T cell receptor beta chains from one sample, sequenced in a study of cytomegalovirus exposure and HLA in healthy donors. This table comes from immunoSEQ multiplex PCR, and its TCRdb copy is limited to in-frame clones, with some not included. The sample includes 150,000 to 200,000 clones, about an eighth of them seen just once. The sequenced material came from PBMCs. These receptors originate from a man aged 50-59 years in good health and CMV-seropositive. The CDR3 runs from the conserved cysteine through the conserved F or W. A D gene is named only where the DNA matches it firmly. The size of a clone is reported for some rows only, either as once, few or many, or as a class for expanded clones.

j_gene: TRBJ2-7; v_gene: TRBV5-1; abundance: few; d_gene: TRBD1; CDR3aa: CASSYDRGYEQYF
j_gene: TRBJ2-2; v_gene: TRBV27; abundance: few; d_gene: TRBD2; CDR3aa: CASSPTGLVEPGELFF
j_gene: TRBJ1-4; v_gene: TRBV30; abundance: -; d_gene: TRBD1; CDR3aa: CACGPGTGDEKLFF
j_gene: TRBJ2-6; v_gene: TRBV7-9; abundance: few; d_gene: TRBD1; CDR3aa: CASSDPGQGAPGANVLTF
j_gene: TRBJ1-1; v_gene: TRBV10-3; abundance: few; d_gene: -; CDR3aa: CAIRTSGTSNTEAFF
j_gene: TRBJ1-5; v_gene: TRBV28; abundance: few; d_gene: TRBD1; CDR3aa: CASSFRDRGVAPQHF
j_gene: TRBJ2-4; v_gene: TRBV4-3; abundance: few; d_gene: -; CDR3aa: CASSQETGNIQYF
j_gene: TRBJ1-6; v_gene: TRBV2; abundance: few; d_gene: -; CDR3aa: CASSERGFTYNSPLHF
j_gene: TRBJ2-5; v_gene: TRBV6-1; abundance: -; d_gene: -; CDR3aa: CASSEYFRTGKETQYF
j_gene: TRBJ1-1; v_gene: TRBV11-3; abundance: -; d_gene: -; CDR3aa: CASSPRRPMNTEAFF
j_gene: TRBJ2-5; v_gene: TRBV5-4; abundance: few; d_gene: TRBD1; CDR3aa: CASSTLVRTGEETQYF
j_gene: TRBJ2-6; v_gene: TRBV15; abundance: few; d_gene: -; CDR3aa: CATSRDRVGANVLTF
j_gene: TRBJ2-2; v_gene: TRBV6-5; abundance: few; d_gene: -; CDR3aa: CASRTPDGELFF
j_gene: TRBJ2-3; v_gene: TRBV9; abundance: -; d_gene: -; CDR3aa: CASSPFPGVQTQYF
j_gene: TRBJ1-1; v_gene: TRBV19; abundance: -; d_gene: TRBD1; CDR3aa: CASSIRPGGKNTEAFF
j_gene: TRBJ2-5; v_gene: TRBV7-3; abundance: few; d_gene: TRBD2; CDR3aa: CASSLGISGGALETQYF
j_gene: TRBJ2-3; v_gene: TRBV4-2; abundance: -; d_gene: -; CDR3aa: CASSQDSSTDTQYF
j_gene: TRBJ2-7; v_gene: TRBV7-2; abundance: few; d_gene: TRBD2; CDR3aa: CASSQGLAGARYEQYF
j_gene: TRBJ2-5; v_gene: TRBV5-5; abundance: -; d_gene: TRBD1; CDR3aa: CASSFRQGQQETQYF
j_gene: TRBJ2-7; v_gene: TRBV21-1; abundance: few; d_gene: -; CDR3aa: CASSIRDSSYEQYF
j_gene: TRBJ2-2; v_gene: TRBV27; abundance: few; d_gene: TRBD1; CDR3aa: CASSSTGSGELFF
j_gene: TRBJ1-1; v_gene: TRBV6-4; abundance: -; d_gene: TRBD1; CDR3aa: CASKSGQGPNTEAFF
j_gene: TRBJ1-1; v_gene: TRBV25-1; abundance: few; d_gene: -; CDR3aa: CASSEFGVTEAFF
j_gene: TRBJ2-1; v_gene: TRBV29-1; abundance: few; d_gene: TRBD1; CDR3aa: CSVEDYRGFYNEQFF
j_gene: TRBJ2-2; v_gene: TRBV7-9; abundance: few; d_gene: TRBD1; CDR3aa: CASSEGQGGLPNTGELFF
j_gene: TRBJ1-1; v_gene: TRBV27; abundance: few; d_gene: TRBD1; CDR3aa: CASSLPGGSQIF
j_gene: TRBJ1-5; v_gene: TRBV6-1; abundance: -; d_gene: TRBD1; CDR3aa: CASGEDRVVQPQHF
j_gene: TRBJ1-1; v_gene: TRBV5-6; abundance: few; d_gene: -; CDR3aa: CASSFQVETEAFF
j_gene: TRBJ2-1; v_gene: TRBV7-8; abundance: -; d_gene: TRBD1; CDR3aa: CASSLEGTVYNEQFF
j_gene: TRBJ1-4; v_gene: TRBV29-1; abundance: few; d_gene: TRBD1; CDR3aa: CSAAGTATNEKLFF
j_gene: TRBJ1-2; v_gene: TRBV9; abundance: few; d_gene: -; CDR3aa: CASSVGGGDYGYTF
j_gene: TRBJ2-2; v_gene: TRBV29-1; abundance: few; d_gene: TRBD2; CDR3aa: CSVERGGITGELFF
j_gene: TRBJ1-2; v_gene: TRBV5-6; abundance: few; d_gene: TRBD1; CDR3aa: CASSLRDRGVRGYTF
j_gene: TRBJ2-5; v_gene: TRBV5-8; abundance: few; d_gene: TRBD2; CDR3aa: CASSTYGRPAETQYF
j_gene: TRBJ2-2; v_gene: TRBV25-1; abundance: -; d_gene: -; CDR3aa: CASSGTSNTGELFF
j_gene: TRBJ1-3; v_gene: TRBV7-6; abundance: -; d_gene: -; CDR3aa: CASSLGEDFSGNTIYF
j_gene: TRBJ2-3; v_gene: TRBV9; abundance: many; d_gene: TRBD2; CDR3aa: CASSGERGGANTQYF
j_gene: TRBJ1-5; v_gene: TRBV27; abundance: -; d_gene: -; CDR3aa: CASSLSSHSLQPQHF
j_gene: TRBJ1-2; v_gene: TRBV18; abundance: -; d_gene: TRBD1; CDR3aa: CASSEGADYGYTF
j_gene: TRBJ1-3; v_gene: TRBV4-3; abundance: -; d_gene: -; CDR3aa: CASSQDRGNTIYF
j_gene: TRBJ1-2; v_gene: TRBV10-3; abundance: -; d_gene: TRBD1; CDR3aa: CAIRSGTGNGYTF
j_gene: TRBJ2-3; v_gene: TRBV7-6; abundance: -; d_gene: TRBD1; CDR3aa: CASSLAGTASTDTQYF
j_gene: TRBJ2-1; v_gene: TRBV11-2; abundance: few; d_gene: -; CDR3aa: CASSFGQFYNEQFF
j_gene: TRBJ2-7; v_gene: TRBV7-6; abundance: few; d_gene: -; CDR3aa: CASSPYSSKQYF